This entry is about one T cell receptor (beta chain). This clonotype was detected only a few times. The antigen this receptor binds is unknown. No base qualities exist here, and no much larger clone lies one base off it. The CDR3 goes from the cysteine to the phenylalanine over 15 residues. The DNA shown is the 45-base CDR3, in frame from base 1. Deletion took 0 bases off V and 3 bases off J, with a span of 9 bases between the germline ends. In the germline V gene, CDR1 corresponds to KGHSH and CDR2 to LQKENI. Receptor amplification or capture employed RT-PCR. TCRdb names Illumina HiSeq 2500 as the instrument used. TCRdb itself trimmed the public reads at Q25 with fastp, ran MiXCR and retained productive beta chains. One record per CDR3 amino acid sequence lists the most common genes and DNA. A total of more than 150,000 distinct CDR3 sequences appear in this sample, approximately 8.7% of them only once. The ten largest clones capture 9.5% to 13% of the sample.

The data are from a study of response to subunit inactivated influenza vaccine (dated by TCRdb to the late 2010s). At the level of the whole study: The study used deep quantitative T cell receptor repertoire profiling to track responses to a trivalent subunit inactivated influenza vaccine.

The paper's findings and limits, for the study overall: The authors proposed that each seasonal influenza vaccination may bring in only a limited number of new T cells.

The source of this sequence is a man between 45 and 60 years old who received an inactivated influenza vaccine. Donor details come from another sample of the same person, matched by shared clones. Sample: non-naive T cells sorted from PBMCs, taken on the day of vaccination. This specimen's cell subset or site label, per the study, means: memory T cell fraction. Recombination joined TRBV18 with TRBJ2-1; there is no confident call for the D gene. The sequence in DNA is TGTGCCAGCTCACCACCGGTGACCAACTACAATGAGCAGTTCTTC. This is translated as CASSPPVTNYNEQFF.